This is a list of T cell receptor beta chains from one sample in a study of shared clonotypes between healthy human individuals. Sequenced by immunoSEQ multiplex PCR; TCRdb stores in-frame clones only, minus some. The table shows fewer than 350,000 clones, with about nine tenths occurring only once. Material: memory CD8+ T cells sorted from blood. The receptors come from a man between 18 and 29 years old in good health. Each CDR3 is given with its conserved first and last residue. Each record gives: V gene, J gene, CDR3 protein.

TRBV11-3	TRBJ2-1	CASSSTGVNEQFF
TRBV10-3	TRBJ2-1	CAISDLSGTHRDNEQFF
TRBV10-1	TRBJ2-7	CASKPTGVEQYF
TRBV13	TRBJ1-2	CASSPQGVTHYGYTF
TRBV7-8	TRBJ2-3	CASSLGSSSTDTQYF
TRBV15	TRBJ1-4	CATSTLQGAWEKLFF
TRBV5-6	TRBJ1-1	CASSLVWDSMNTEAFF
TRBV7-8	TRBJ2-2	CASTEGTGELFF
TRBV6-5	TRBJ1-2	CASSYRTDSFYGYTF
TRBV6-1	TRBJ1-3	CASSEMVGIAGNTIYF
TRBV28	TRBJ1-2	CASSLPGEKGSADGYTF
TRBV4-3	TRBJ2-7	CASSQTGTSAVYEQYF
TRBV6-1	TRBJ2-7	CASSEGIFYEQYF
TRBV6-5	TRBJ2-7	CASSYSTGRSPYEQYF
TRBV29-1	TRBJ2-4	CSAVEGAKNIQYF
TRBV6-1	TRBJ1-2	CASSHDYGYTF
TRBV2	TRBJ2-5	CASEGPAPLQYF
TRBV2	TRBJ2-2	CASRSGQLTGELFF
TRBV30	TRBJ1-6	CAWSVEGPVPHSPLHF
TRBV6-6	TRBJ1-2	CASSSGALGPGYTF
TRBV4-1	TRBJ2-1	CASTWGLASNEQFF
TRBV19	TRBJ1-2	CASSLFVTDGYTF
TRBV30	TRBJ1-5	CAWSTGTVSNQPQHF
TRBV9	TRBJ1-2	CASSIGTGGLNYGYTF
TRBV9	TRBJ2-7	CASSVGGGSEQYF
TRBV4-1	TRBJ2-7	CASSQDGLAGYEQYF
TRBV7-9	TRBJ2-2	CASSPPRSEELFF
TRBV27	TRBJ2-3	CASRRYEEPDTQYF